Included here is one TCR beta chain sequence, with context. Its antigen remains unidentified. This PCR relied on a set of 60 Vbeta primers and 13 Jbeta primers. The repertoire was sequenced with immunoSEQ multiplex PCR; TCRdb's copy has only in-frame clones and lacks some. The sample has around 150,000 clones, about three quarters seen once. Germline V lookup: CDR1 MNHNS, CDR2 SASEGT. V lost 6 bases, J lost 1 base, and 12 bases lay in between. The CDR3 totals 14 residues. The sample is drawn from a study of cytomegalovirus exposure and HLA in healthy donors. Study-wide findings and caveats: The authors assumed roughly uniform sequencing depth across donors for presence/absence analyses.

Sequencing was done on a sample of PBMCs. The origin of this receptor is a man younger than 40 in good health and CMV-seropositive. The chain joins TRBV6-1 to TRBJ1-1, with TRBD1 as a possible D gene (5 bases). CDR3 sequence: CASSKYTGNTEAFF. Here the CDR3 DNA reads TGTGCCAGCAGCAAATACACAGGGAACACTGAAGCTTTCTTT.